A single sample gave rise to the 3 T cell receptor beta chains below, sequenced in a study of cytomegalovirus exposure and HLA in healthy donors. Here immunoSEQ multiplex PCR was the method, and the copy in TCRdb shows in-frame clones only, minus some. The table has roughly 100,000 clones, around 86% seen once. Sequenced: PBMCs. These TCRs come from a woman younger than 30 in good health and CMV-seropositive.

The sample holds a few counts of this clone. The CDR3 loop reads CASREGKFAGANVLTF. As DNA, the CDR3 is TGTGCCAGCAGGGAGGGGAAATTCGCTGGGGCCAACGTCCTGACTTTC. This chain joins TRBV28 and TRBJ2-6; D is possibly TRBD2 (6 bases). The V gene lost 6 bases and the J gene lost 2 bases, with 14 bases spanning the gap. The CDR3 contains 16 residues. Germline CDR1 reads MDHEN; CDR2 reads SYDVKM.

The chain links TRBV5-6 to TRBJ2-4; no clear D. The ends were cut back, 4 bases at V and 6 bases at J, with 14 bases in the middle. CDR1 is SGHDT, CDR2 YYEEEE, per germline. The CDR3 length is 14 residues. The CDR3 loop is CASSGRAGLNIQYF. CDR3 DNA: TGTGCCAGCAGCGGAAGAGCCGGGTTAAACATTCAGTACTTC.

The V gene is TRBV4-2, the J gene TRBJ2-1, with 7 bases identical to TRBD2. Per germline, CDR1 LGHNA and CDR2 YNFKEQ. The CDR3 extends over 15 amino acids. The junction had 7 bases not matched to a gene; V was cut back by 4 bases and J by 4 bases. This chain's CDR3 is CASSPSSGDYNEQFF. The CDR3, as DNA: TGTGCCAGCAGCCCCTCCAGCGGGGATTACAATGAGCAGTTCTTC.